This TCR beta chain comes out of a study of PD-1 blockade in classical Hodgkin lymphoma. Every single patient, without exception, relapsed after autologous stem cell transplantation, and brentuximab vedotin exposure varied. Sequencing was performed with immunoSEQ multiplex PCR; in TCRdb, only in-frame clones are kept and a portion is missing. Of 46,000 or so clones listed, about three quarters are singletons. The CDR3 spans 15 residues. Germline loops: CDR1 GTSNPN, CDR2 SVGIG (reference sequence). V was clipped by 3 bases and J by 0 bases, with 12 bases between them. This receptor was obtained from a human donor with classical Hodgkin lymphoma. The J gene is TRBJ2-1, the V gene TRBV30; a weak D match, TRBD2 (6 bases). The sample was peripheral blood mononuclear cells (PBMCs), taken at baseline. The CDR3: CAWSRDLSSYNEQFF. The CDR3 DNA follows: TGTGCCTGGAGCCGGGACTTAAGCTCCTACAATGAGCAGTTCTTC.